The 24 T cell receptor beta chains below were found in one sample sequenced in a study of shared clonotypes between healthy human individuals. Profiling relied on immunoSEQ multiplex PCR, and the TCRdb table lists in-frame clones only, not all of them. The table records hundreds of thousands of clones, about three quarters of them present only once. Sample: memory CD4+ T cells sorted from blood. Subset specified: CD45RA-negative fraction. The receptors were sampled from a woman in her twenties or thirties in good health.

The chain has TRBV5-4 and TRBJ1-5; 10 positions match TRBD1. The V gene's germline CDR1 is SGHNT and CDR2 YYREEE (reference sequence). Trimming removed 4 bases from V and 0 bases from J; junction bases left unmatched: 7. CDR3 length: 17 residues. The CDR3: CASSATGTGDSNQPQHF. The CDR3 DNA is TGTGCCAGCAGCGCCACCGGGACAGGGGATAGCAATCAGCCCCAGCATTTT.

About this clone itself: A much larger clone lies a single base off, so this may be a read error. Other DNA sequences within the sample encode an identical CDR3. The chain is built from TRBV28 and TRBJ2-7, with TRBD1 identical over 10 bases. This CDR3 comprises 14 residues. Germline assignment: CDR1 MDHEN and CDR2 SYDVKM. V was pared by 7 bases and J by 1 base, with 4 bases of the junction left unmatched. The CDR3 DNA reads as TGTGCCAGCACCCGGACAGGGGGTTCCTACGAGCAGTACTTC. It codes for CASTRTGGSYEQYF.

The chain uses TRBV5-1 and TRBJ2-3; 8 nucleotides align to TRBD2. V shed 4 bases, J shed 6 bases, and the junction held 13 bases outside the gene matches. Germline assignment: CDR1 SGHRS and CDR2 YFSETQ. This CDR3 region has 16 residues. The DNA for the CDR3 is TGCGCCAGCAGCGAAGGGCGGACTAGCTATTTGGATACGCAGTATTTT. As protein: CASSEGRTSYLDTQYF.

CDR3 DNA: TGTGCCAGCTCACCACTTGGGGGGTGGACCAAAAACATTCAGTACTTC. Encoded protein: CASSPLGGWTKNIQYF. The V and J genes are TRBV18 and TRBJ2-4; D possibly corresponds to TRBD2 (6 bases). Germline V CDR1 and CDR2: KGHSH, LQKENI. The CDR3 runs 16 residues. Trimming shortened V by 1 base and J by 2 bases, and 12 bases separated the two germline ends.

The chain has TRBV30 and TRBJ1-1, with D perhaps matching TRBD1 (5 bases). The CDR3 loop spans 13 amino acids. The germline V gene has CDR1 GTSNPN and CDR2 SVGIG (reference sequence). The V end was cut by 0 bases, the J end by 7 bases, with 12 bases between. The CDR3 loop is CAWSVGPGGEAFF. The CDR3 nucleotides read TGTGCCTGGAGTGTAGGACCCGGGGGTGAAGCTTTCTTT.

CDR3 protein: CASGKQGRGLEKLFF. CDR3 DNA: TGTGCCAGTGGTAAACAGGGACGAGGTCTTGAAAAACTGTTTTTT. The chain joins TRBV19 to TRBJ1-4; TRBD1 is a possible D gene (6 bases). V was cut by 8 bases and J by 7 bases, with 20 bases left in between. Germline V gene data show CDR1 as LNHDA and CDR2 as SQIVND (reference sequence). This CDR3 spans 15 amino acids.

V is TRBV28 and J is TRBJ2-3; 14 bases line up with TRBD2. The V and J ends lost 5 bases and 7 bases, in that order; junction bases with no gene match: 8. The CDR3 extends over 16 amino acids. Germline V gives CDR1 MDHEN, CDR2 SYDVKM. CDR3 bases: TGTGCCAGCAGTGCCCTGACTAGCGGGAGGGCCAATACGCAGTATTTT. Translating gives CASSALTSGRANTQYF.

With regard to this clone: One end of the junction does not line up with germline, which may come from a read error. Within the sample, other DNA sequences also encode this same CDR3. The chain recombines TRBV2 with TRBJ1-2; D gene uncertain. The CDR3 covers 11 residues. The germline CDR1 and CDR2 sequences are SNHLY and FYNNEI. The CDR3 nucleotides are TGTGCCAGCAGGGAAGGCTATGGCTACACCTTC. Encoded protein: CASREGYGYTF. Variable domain in full (rest from reference TRBV2 and TRBJ1-2): EPEVTQTPSHQVTQMGQEVILRCVPISNHLYFYWYRQILGQKVEFLVSFYNNEISEKSEIFDDQFSVERPDGSNFTLKIRSTKLEDSAMYFCASREGYGYTFGSGTRLTVV.

This chain joins TRBV29-1 and TRBJ2-1, with D possibly TRBD2 on 6 matching bases. Germline loops: CDR1 SQVTM, CDR2 ANQGSEA. The CDR3 length is 15 residues. V was shortened by 4 bases and J by 6 bases, with 19 bases between the two germline ends. CDR3 sequence: CSVGASGRRGNEQFF. In nucleotides, the CDR3 is TGCAGCGTTGGGGCCAGCGGGCGACGAGGCAATGAGCAGTTCTTC.

This chain links TRBV28 with TRBJ2-7; D possibly corresponds to TRBD1 (7 bases). The V gene lost 4 bases and the J gene lost 5 bases, with 18 bases spanning the gap. Germline-derived CDR1 and CDR2 are MDHEN and SYDVKM. This CDR3 spans 15 amino acids. CDR3 sequence: CASSSVSGGKHEQYF. The CDR3 DNA is TGTGCCAGCAGTTCTGTATCAGGGGGGAAGCACGAGCAGTACTTC.

The chain carries TRBV30 and TRBJ1-5; D is unresolved. This CDR3 comprises 13 residues. Trimming cost V 2 bases and J 4 bases, with 9 bases left between them. The germline V gene has CDR1 GTSNPN and CDR2 SVGIG (reference sequence). CDR3 in DNA: TGTGCCTGGAGTATGGCAGTAAATCAGCCCCAGCATTTT. This sequence encodes CAWSMAVNQPQHF.

The chain joins TRBV4-2 to TRBJ2-7; D is ambiguous. This CDR3 comprises 15 residues. CDR1 and CDR2 (germline): LGHNA, YNFKEQ. The V and J ends lost 4 bases and 0 bases respectively, with 13 bases between them. The chain's CDR3 is CASSLIASGSYEQYF. The CDR3 nucleotides are TGTGCCAGCAGCCTCATAGCCAGTGGCTCCTACGAGCAGTACTTC.

This rearrangement joins TRBV18 to TRBJ2-7; D ambiguous. The length of the CDR3 is 15 residues. The V gene's germline CDR1 is KGHSH and CDR2 LQKENI. Trimming stripped 0 bases from V and 7 bases from J, with 16 bases between. CDR3 sequence: CASSPPSTTDREQYF. CDR3 coding DNA: TGTGCCAGCTCACCACCGTCTACCACAGATCGGGAGCAGTACTTC.

This clone has only one observation. This sequence joins TRBV6-5 and TRBJ2-7; D might be TRBD2 (5 bases). Germline CDR1 and CDR2: MNHEY and SVGAGI. Trimming removed 4 bases from V and 3 bases from J, with 10 bases in between. This CDR3 region has 13 residues. CDR3 DNA: TGTGCCAGCAGTTCCGCCGGGAACTACGAGCAGTACTTC. As protein: CASSSAGNYEQYF.

The V and J genes are TRBV18 and TRBJ2-1; the match to TRBD1 covers 10 bases. Germline V gene data show CDR1 as KGHSH and CDR2 as LQKENI. V lost 1 base and J lost 9; bases outside the gene matches: 9. This CDR3 is built from 16 residues. The CDR3 spells CASSPLGTGDEGEQFF. CDR3 DNA sequence: TGTGCCAGCTCACCACTAGGGACAGGGGATGAAGGTGAGCAGTTCTTC.

As concerns this clone: Different DNA sequences within this sample yield the same CDR3. This chain uses TRBV5-1 with TRBJ2-7; 12 nucleotides line up with TRBD1. The CDR3 contains 14 residues. The ends lost 3 bases at V and 5 bases at J; junction bases unmatched: 3. Germline V gene sequence: CDR1 SGHRS, CDR2 YFSETQ. In nucleotides, the CDR3 is TGCGCCAGCAGCTGGGGGACAGGGGGCAACGAGCAGTACTTC. Protein: CASSWGTGGNEQYF.

The chain joins TRBV7-2 to TRBJ2-5; 7 bases match TRBD2. The CDR3 has 18 amino acids. Unmatched junction bases numbered 13, after V lost 1 base and J lost 2 bases. Germline V gene sequence: CDR1 SGHTA, CDR2 FQGNSA. The CDR3 region is CASSLGRGVAGEQETQYF. The CDR3 nucleotides are TGTGCCAGCAGCTTAGGGAGGGGAGTAGCGGGTGAACAAGAGACCCAGTACTTC.

V is TRBV7-9 and J is TRBJ2-7, with D possibly matching TRBD1 (6 bases). CDR1 SEHNR and CDR2 FQNEAQ come from the germline V gene (reference sequence). Trimming pared 6 bases from V and 2 bases from J, leaving 23 bases between. The CDR3 totals 17 residues. The CDR3, as DNA: TGTGCCAGCAGACCCAAGGCTCGACAGGACACAACCTACGAGCAGTACTTC. Translation gives CASRPKARQDTTYEQYF.

In its sample, this clone was seen once. The V and J genes are TRBV28 and TRBJ2-7, with D uncertain. The CDR3 has 12 amino acids. CDR1 and CDR2 (germline): MDHEN, SYDVKM. Trimming pared 8 bases from V and 4 bases from J, leaving 12 bases between. In DNA form, the CDR3 reads TGTGCCAGCCGCGTGGGGAATTACGAGCAGTACTTC. Protein sequence: CASRVGNYEQYF.

The chain joins TRBV4-2 to TRBJ2-7; 7 nucleotides align to TRBD1. This CDR3 region has 16 residues. V lost 2 bases and J lost 0; bases outside the gene matches: 7. Germline V lookup: CDR1 LGHNA, CDR2 YNFKEQ. The CDR3 region has the DNA TGTGCCAGCAGCCAAACCGTCGCAGGGGGCTCCTACGAGCAGTACTTC. It specifies CASSQTVAGGSYEQYF.

This clone was found a few times. V and J are TRBV4-1 and TRBJ1-1; TRBD1 might be the D (5 bases). The CDR3 has 14 amino acids. Per germline, CDR1 MGHRA and CDR2 YSYEKL. Trimming left V 1 base short and J 10 bases short, with 16 bases between. This CDR3 is CASSQAGPRGGAFF. Written as DNA, the CDR3 is TGCGCCAGCAGCCAAGCGGGCCCCCGGGGGGGAGCTTTCTTT.

The chain uses TRBV9 and TRBJ1-2, with D possibly being TRBD1 (6 bases). Germline V gene sequence: CDR1 SGDLS, CDR2 YYNGEE. V dropped 3 bases and J dropped 3 bases, with 9 bases sitting between them. This CDR3 is built from 13 residues. CDR3 region: CASSAGQHYGYTF. The CDR3 DNA sequence: TGTGCCAGCAGCGCCGGACAGCACTATGGCTACACCTTC.

This clone was detected only a few times. Here the CDR3 DNA reads TGTGCCAGCAGTTTTCTGCGTGGCAGGGGGGCTGAAAAACTGTTTTTT. Its translation: CASSFLRGRGAEKLFF. This chain joins TRBV28 and TRBJ1-4; TRBD1 agrees at 7 bases. The junction had 11 bases not matched to a gene; V was cut back by 3 bases and J by 7 bases. The CDR3 spans 16 residues. CDR1 is MDHEN and CDR2 is SYDVKM in the germline V gene. The variable domain in full, with the rest retrieved from reference TRBV28 and TRBJ1-4, is DVKVTQSSRYLVKRTGEKVFLECVQDMDHENMFWYRQDPGLGLRLIYFSYDVKMKEKGDIPEGYSVSREKKERFSLILESASTNQTSMYLCASSFLRGRGAEKLFFGSGTQLSVL.

A few counts support this clone. The chain is built from TRBV30 and TRBJ1-5; no clear D. Germline CDR1 GTSNPN, CDR2 SVGIG (reference sequence). V was clipped by 2 bases and J by 2 bases, with 10 bases between them. There are 14 residues in the CDR3. CDR3 loop: CAWSHQDRNQPQHF. CDR3 coding DNA: TGTGCCTGGAGTCACCAAGACCGCAATCAGCCCCAGCATTTT.